Below are 5 T cell receptor beta chains sequenced from a single sample in a study of T cells in Graves' hyperthyroidism and ophthalmopathy. Amplification yielded TCR beta CDR3 regions, with RNA transcripts as the source. An initial round of RT-PCR targeting the TCR CDR3 relied on the HTBI primer set. TCRdb independently ran MiXCR on the multiplex PCR reads; one entry per CDR3 protein. The table shows about 250,000 distinct CDR3 sequences, with approximately 16% occurring only once. Material for sequencing was blood. The receptors derive from a woman aged 50 to 60 with Graves' hyperthyroidism that later progressed to Graves' ophthalmopathy.

This clonotype was seen many times. The J gene is TRBJ2-1, the V gene TRBV18; TRBD2 matches at 8 bases. CDR1 KGHSH and CDR2 LQKENI come from the germline V gene. CDR3 length: 14 amino acids. The junction had 6 bases not matched to a gene; V was cut back by 3 bases and J by 8 bases. The CDR3, as DNA: TGTGCCAGCTCACCGAGCGGGAGTGCGGATGAGCAGTTCTTC. Amino acid sequence: CASSPSGSADEQFF.

This clonotype was counted many times. The V call is TRBV28, the J call TRBJ2-5; a weak D match, TRBD2 (6 bases). The ends were cut back, 5 bases at V and 5 bases at J, with 12 bases in the middle. The length of the CDR3 is 13 residues. Looked up from germline, CDR1 is MDHEN and CDR2 is SYDVKM. CDR3 sequence: CASSTEGLETQYF. CDR3 in DNA: TGTGCCAGCAGTACGGAGGGCCTGGAGACCCAGTACTTC.

The rearrangement links TRBV6-5 to TRBJ1-5; D perhaps matches TRBD1 (6 bases). V shed 2 bases and J shed 3 bases, with 11 bases lying between them. The CDR3 contains 15 residues. Germline V gives CDR1 MNHEY, CDR2 SVGAGI. The CDR3: CASSYRGSSNQPQHF. CDR3 nucleotide sequence: TGTGCCAGCAGTTACAGGGGGAGTTCCAATCAGCCCCAGCATTTT.

This clonotype was seen many times. This chain uses TRBV3-1 with TRBJ1-2; D remains unclear. This CDR3 region has 15 residues. Germline values: CDR1 LGHDT, CDR2 YNNKEL (reference sequence). Trimming took 0 bases from V and 6 from J, leaving 14 bases between them. CDR3 loop: CASSQDLLGFDGYTF. DNA of the CDR3: TGTGCCAGCAGCCAAGATCTGCTAGGGTTCGATGGCTACACCTTC.

The genes are TRBV7-2 and TRBJ1-1; D remains ambiguous. In germline, CDR1 is SGHTA, CDR2 FQGNSA. The CDR3 covers 12 residues. The V end was cut by 6 bases, the J end by 5 bases, with 10 bases between. The CDR3 nucleotides are TGTGCCAGCAGTCGCGTAAGGACTGAAGCTTTCTTT. This translates into CASSRVRTEAFF.